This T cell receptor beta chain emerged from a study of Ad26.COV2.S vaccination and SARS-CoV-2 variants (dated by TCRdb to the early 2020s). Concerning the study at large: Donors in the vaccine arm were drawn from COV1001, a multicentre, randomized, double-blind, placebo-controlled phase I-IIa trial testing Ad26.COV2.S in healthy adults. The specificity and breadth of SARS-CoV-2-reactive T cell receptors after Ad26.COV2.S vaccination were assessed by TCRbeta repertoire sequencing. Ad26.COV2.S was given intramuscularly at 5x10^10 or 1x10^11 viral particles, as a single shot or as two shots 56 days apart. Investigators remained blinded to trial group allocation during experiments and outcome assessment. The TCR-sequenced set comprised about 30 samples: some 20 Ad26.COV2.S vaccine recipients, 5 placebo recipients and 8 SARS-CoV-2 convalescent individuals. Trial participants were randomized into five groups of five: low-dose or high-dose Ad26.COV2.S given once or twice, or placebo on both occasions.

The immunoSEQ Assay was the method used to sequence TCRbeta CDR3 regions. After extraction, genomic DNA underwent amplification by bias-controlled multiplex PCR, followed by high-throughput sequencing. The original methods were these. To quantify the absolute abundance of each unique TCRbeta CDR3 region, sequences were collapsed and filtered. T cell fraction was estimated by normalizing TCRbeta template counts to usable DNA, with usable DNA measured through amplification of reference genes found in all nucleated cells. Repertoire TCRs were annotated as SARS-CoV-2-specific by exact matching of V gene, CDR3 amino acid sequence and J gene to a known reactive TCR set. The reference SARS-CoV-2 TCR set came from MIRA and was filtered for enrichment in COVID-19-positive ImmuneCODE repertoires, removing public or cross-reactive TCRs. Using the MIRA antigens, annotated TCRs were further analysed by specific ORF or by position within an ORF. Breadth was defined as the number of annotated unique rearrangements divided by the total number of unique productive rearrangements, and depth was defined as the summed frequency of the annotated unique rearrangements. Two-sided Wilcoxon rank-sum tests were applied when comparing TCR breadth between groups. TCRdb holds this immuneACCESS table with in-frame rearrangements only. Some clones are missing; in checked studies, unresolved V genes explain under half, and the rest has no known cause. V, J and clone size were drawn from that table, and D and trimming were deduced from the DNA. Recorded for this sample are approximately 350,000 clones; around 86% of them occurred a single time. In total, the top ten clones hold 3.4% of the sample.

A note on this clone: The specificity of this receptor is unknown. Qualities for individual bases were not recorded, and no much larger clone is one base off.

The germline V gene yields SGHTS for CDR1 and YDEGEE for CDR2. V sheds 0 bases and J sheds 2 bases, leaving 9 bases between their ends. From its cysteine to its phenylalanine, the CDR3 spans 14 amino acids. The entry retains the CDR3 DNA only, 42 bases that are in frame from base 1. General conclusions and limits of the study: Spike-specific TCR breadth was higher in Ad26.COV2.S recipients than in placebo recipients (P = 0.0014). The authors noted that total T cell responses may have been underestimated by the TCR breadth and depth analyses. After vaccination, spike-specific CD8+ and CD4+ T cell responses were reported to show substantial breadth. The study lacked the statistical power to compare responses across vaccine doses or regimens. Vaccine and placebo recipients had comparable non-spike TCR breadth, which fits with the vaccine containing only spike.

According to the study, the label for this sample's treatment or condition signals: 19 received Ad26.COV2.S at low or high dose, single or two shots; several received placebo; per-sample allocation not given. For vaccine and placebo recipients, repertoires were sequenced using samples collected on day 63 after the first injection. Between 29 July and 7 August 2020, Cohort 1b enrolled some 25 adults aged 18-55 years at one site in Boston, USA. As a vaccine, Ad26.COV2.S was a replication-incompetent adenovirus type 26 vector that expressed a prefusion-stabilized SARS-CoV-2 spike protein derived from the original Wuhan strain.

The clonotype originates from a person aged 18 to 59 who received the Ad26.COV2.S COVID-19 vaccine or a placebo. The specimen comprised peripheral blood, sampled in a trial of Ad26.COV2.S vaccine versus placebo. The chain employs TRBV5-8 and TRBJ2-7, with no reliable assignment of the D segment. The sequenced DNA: TGTGCCAGCAGCTTGGCCCCCAGGACCTACGAGCAGTACTTC. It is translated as CASSLAPRTYEQYF.